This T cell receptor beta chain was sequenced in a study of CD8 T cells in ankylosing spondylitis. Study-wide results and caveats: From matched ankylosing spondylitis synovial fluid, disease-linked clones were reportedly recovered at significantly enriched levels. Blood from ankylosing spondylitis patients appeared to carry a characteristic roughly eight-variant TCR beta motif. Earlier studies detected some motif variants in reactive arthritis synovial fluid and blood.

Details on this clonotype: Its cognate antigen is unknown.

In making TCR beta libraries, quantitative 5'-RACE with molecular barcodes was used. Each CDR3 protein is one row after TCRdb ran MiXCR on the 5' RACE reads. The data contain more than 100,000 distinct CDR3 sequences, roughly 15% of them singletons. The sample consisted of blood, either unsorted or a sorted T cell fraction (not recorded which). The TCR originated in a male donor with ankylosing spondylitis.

In DNA, the CDR3 is TGTGCCAGCAGCTTAGTGGGACTGCAGTCCTACGAGCAGTACTTC. Its translation is CASSLVGLQSYEQYF. The chain couples TRBV7-2 to TRBJ2-7, with D perhaps matching TRBD2 (6 bases). The CDR3 is 15 amino acids. Germline CDR1 SGHTA, CDR2 FQGNSA. V lost 1 base to trimming and J lost 1 base, with 11 bases between them.